This TCR beta chain came from a study of response to subunit inactivated influenza vaccine (dated by TCRdb to 2016 to 2019). As for the study more broadly: Deep quantitative T cell receptor repertoire profiling was used in the study to track responses to a trivalent subunit inactivated influenza vaccine.

Libraries came from RT-PCR. Sequencing took place on an Illumina HiSeq 2500. Through fastp at Q25 and MiXCR, TCRdb rebuilt clones from the public reads, retaining in-frame beta chains. Identical CDR3 proteins give one entry, which carries the most common genes and DNA. For this sample there are over 300,000 distinct CDR3 sequences; around a fifth appear just once. The ten largest account for roughly 10% of the sample. Its CDR3 holds 14 amino acids, cysteine through phenylalanine. Of all the DNA, just the CDR3 is kept, 42 bases in frame from base 1. The germline V gene (reference sequence) gives CDR1 as LNHDA and CDR2 as SQIVND. V ends up 4 bases short and J 2 bases short, with an unmatched junction base count of 4. This clonotype was seen a few times. The target of this receptor is not known. Per-base quality was not reported, and no clone a single base away is much larger than it. Study-wide conclusions, independent of this receptor: The authors proposed that each seasonal influenza vaccination may bring in only a limited number of new T cells.

The starting material was PBMCs from blood, obtained 21 months after vaccination. The V and J genes are TRBV19 and TRBJ2-7, with 8 middle bases fitting TRBD1. The clonotype was recovered from a man aged 50-75 years who received an inactivated influenza vaccine. Donor details come from another sample of the same person, matched by shared clones. The bases are TGTGCCAGTAGTACTTGGGACAGGACCTACGAGCAGTACTTC. This gives the protein CASSTWDRTYEQYF.